Below are 2 T cell receptor beta chains sequenced from a single sample in a study of shared clonotypes between healthy human individuals. TCRdb keeps only in-frame clones here, not all; method: immunoSEQ multiplex PCR. Of 2,500,000 or so clones in the sample, over 85% were seen once. Input material: naive CD4+ T cells sorted from blood. This sample's subset: CD45RA+ positively selected. The receptors were gathered from a young man in good health.

This rearrangement joins TRBV12-5 to TRBJ2-1; D gene unclear. Germline values: CDR1 LGHNT, CDR2 FRNRAP. This CDR3 is built from 14 residues. The V end was cut by 6 bases, the J end by 1 base, with 10 bases between. The CDR3 coding sequence is TGTGCTAGTGGCCTCGATGTTTCCTACAATGAGCAGTTCTTC. Translation gives CASGLDVSYNEQFF. Using reference TRBV12-5 and TRBJ2-1 for the parts outside the CDR3, the full variable domain is DARVTQTPRHKVTEMGQEVTMRCQPILGHNTVFWYRQTMMQGLELLAYFRNRAPLDDSGMPKDRFSAEMPDATLATLKIQPSEPRDSAVYFCASGLDVSYNEQFFGPGTRLTVL.

The J gene is TRBJ1-1, the V gene TRBV18; D call uncertain. Trimming removed 0 bases from V and 7 bases from J, with 21 bases in between. The germline CDR1 and CDR2 sequences are KGHSH and LQKENI. The CDR3 totals 17 residues. CDR3 in DNA: TGTGCCAGCTCACCACCTAGTATGTTTCTAGGACGGCATGAAGCTTTCTTT. It yields the protein CASSPPSMFLGRHEAFF.